The 14 T cell receptor beta chains given below trace back to one sample, sequenced in a study of blood T cell repertoires in COVID-19. Some clones are missing from TCRdb's copy, which holds only in-frame ones; the method was immunoSEQ multiplex PCR. The sample consists of 200,000 to 250,000 clones, 65% to 90% of them appearing once. Material: peripheral blood. Receptors were obtained from a human donor in a cohort sampled during active COVID-19.

This clone was counted once. The chain joins TRBV18 to TRBJ1-1; 7 bases agree with TRBD1. The length of the CDR3 is 15 residues. Trimming cost V 3 bases and J 1 base; bases outside gene matches: 5. Germline assignment: CDR1 KGHSH and CDR2 LQKENI. This CDR3 is CASSPNRQGNTEAFF. CDR3 bases: TGTGCCAGCTCACCGAATAGACAGGGGAACACTGAAGCTTTCTTT.

The chain uses TRBV28 and TRBJ1-2; TRBD1 might be the D (5 bases). The CDR3 consists of 13 residues. V was shortened by 5 bases and J by 8 bases, with 15 bases between the two germline ends. The germline V gene has CDR1 MDHEN and CDR2 SYDVKM. The DNA for the CDR3 is TGTGCCAGCAGTCTTACCGTCGGGGGAGGCTACACCTTC. It encodes CASSLTVGGGYTF.

The J gene is TRBJ1-2, the V gene TRBV6-1; possible D gene TRBD1, 6 bases. Trimming stripped 3 bases from V and 7 bases from J, with 15 bases between. CDR1 and CDR2 (germline): MNHNS, SASEGT. This CDR3 comprises 14 residues. In nucleotides, the CDR3 is TGTGCCAGCAGTGAGTTTTCGGGGGGCACTGGCTACACCTTC. Translated, it gives CASSEFSGGTGYTF.

The chain joins TRBV4-3 to TRBJ2-7, with D possibly being TRBD2 (7 bases). Germline CDR1 reads LGHNA; CDR2 reads YSLEER. V was shortened by 4 bases and J by 4 bases, with 23 bases between the two germline ends. This CDR3 region has 17 residues. This CDR3 is CASSRSHLRGGDYEQYF. In DNA form, the CDR3 reads TGCGCCAGCAGCCGCTCGCACCTCAGGGGAGGGGATTACGAGCAGTACTTC.

The chain employs TRBV24-1 and TRBJ2-4, with D tentatively TRBD1 (6 bases). The CDR3 length is 16 residues. Trimming cost V 2 bases and J 6 bases, with 16 bases left between them. The germline gives CDR1 KGHDR, CDR2 SFDVKD. The DNA for the CDR3 is TGTGCCACCAGTGATTACGCCTCAGGGGACGGAAACATTCAGTACTTC. It specifies CATSDYASGDGNIQYF.

The chain couples TRBV5-4 to TRBJ2-1, with D maybe TRBD1 (6 bases). Germline assignment: CDR1 SGHNT and CDR2 YYREEE (reference sequence). This CDR3 comprises 14 residues. The V gene lost 0 bases and the J gene lost 10 bases, with 14 bases spanning the gap. The CDR3 nucleotides are TGTGCCAGCAGCTTGGAGGCAGGGGACGGGGAGCAGTTCTTC. It yields the protein CASSLEAGDGEQFF.

This clone was seen more than once but under ten times. V and J are TRBV2 and TRBJ2-3; TRBD1 matches 10 bases. In germline, CDR1 is SNHLY, CDR2 FYNNEI. J gave up 4 bases and V 6 bases, and 4 bases lay outside the gene matches. This CDR3 spans 14 amino acids. The CDR3 loop is CASRAGTGADTQYF. The DNA for the CDR3 is TGTGCCAGCAGGGCCGGGACAGGGGCAGATACGCAGTATTTT.

The chain couples TRBV18 to TRBJ2-7; D may be TRBD1 (6 bases). Germline V CDR1 and CDR2: KGHSH, LQKENI. V lost 3 bases, J lost 3 bases, and 15 bases lay in between. The CDR3 spans 15 residues. The CDR3 DNA reads TGTGCCAGCTCACCCCCGGGGCAGGGGCGCTACGAGCAGTACTTC. This codes for CASSPPGQGRYEQYF.

J is TRBJ1-6 and V is TRBV27; 7 nucleotides line up with TRBD1. The J segment lost 6 bases and the V segment lost 4 bases, leaving 0 bases of the junction unmatched. Germline V gene lookup returns CDR1 MNHEY and CDR2 SMNVEV (reference sequence). The CDR3 is 13 residues long. The CDR3 loop is CASSYRGNSPLHF. In DNA form, the CDR3 reads TGTGCCAGCAGTTACAGGGGTAATTCACCCCTCCACTTT.

This clone was seen once. CDR3 sequence reads: CASSLLVGGTEAFF. For the CDR3, the DNA is TGCGCCAGCAGCTTGTTAGTGGGGGGCACTGAAGCTTTCTTT. The V call is TRBV5-1, the J call TRBJ1-1, with TRBD1 as a possible D gene (5 bases). Germline lookup yields CDR1 SGHRS and CDR2 YFSETQ. The CDR3 has 14 amino acids. V gave up 1 base and J gave up 4 bases, with 11 bases separating them.

V is TRBV18 and J is TRBJ2-6; 9 bases agree with TRBD1. After removal of 2 bases from V and 2 bases from J, the junction contained 4 bases not matched to a gene. The germline CDR1 and CDR2 sequences are KGHSH and LQKENI. The CDR3 is made up of 17 amino acids. The CDR3 coding sequence is TGTGCCAGCTCACCAGACAGGGGGGTAACTGGGGCCAACGTCCTGACTTTC. This sequence encodes CASSPDRGVTGANVLTF. Using reference TRBV18 and TRBJ2-6 for the parts outside the CDR3, the full variable domain is NAGVMQNPRHLVRRRGQEARLRCSPMKGHSHVYWYRQLPEEGLKFMVYLQKENIIDESGMPKERFSAEFPKEGPSILRIQQVVRGDSAAYFCASSPDRGVTGANVLTFGAGSRLTVL.

The count of this clone is one. The rearrangement joins TRBV9 to TRBJ2-7; 11 bases agree with TRBD2. CDR1 is SGDLS, CDR2 YYNGEE, per germline. Germline trimming cut 3 bases from V and 6 bases from J; bases unmatched to any gene: 8. This CDR3 is built from 15 residues. The CDR3 here is CASSAGTSGRGEQYF. The CDR3 nucleotides are TGTGCCAGCAGCGCGGGGACTAGCGGACGCGGCGAGCAGTACTTC.

The V call is TRBV7-2, the J call TRBJ2-7, with D unclear. Trimming shortened V by 2 bases and J by 0 bases, and 8 bases separated the two germline ends. This CDR3 is built from 14 residues. CDR1 and CDR2 (germline): SGHTA, FQGNSA. CDR3 residues: CASSLIGSSYEQYF. CDR3 DNA: TGTGCCAGCAGCTTAATTGGTAGCTCCTACGAGCAGTACTTC.

This clone turned up a few times. This chain links TRBV28 with TRBJ2-7; TRBD1 aligns across 7 bases. The CDR3 totals 14 residues. The germline CDR1 and CDR2 sequences are MDHEN and SYDVKM. The junction had 8 bases not matched to a gene; V was cut back by 6 bases and J by 3 bases. The CDR3 bases are TGTGCCAGCAGACGACAGGGTATAGTCTACGAGCAGTACTTC. Residues: CASRRQGIVYEQYF. Using reference TRBV28 and TRBJ2-7 for the parts outside the CDR3, the full variable domain is DVKVTQSSRYLVKRTGEKVFLECVQDMDHENMFWYRQDPGLGLRLIYFSYDVKMKEKGDIPEGYSVSREKKERFSLILESASTNQTSMYLCASRRQGIVYEQYFGPGTRLTVT.